Following are 28 T cell receptor beta chains from one sample sequenced in a study of early T cells in non-severe SARS-CoV-2 infection (dated by TCRdb to about 2021). Library creation used 5' RACE. Sequencer: NextSeq 500. In TCRdb, the public reads were trimmed at Q25 with fastp and aligned with MiXCR, with productive beta chains retained. When rows share a CDR3 protein, they turn into one entry using the most common DNA and genes. The sample records about 34,000 distinct CDR3 sequences, about 6% of which are singletons. The ten most abundant clones make up more than 6.5% of the sample. Sequenced material: whole blood. These receptors all stem from an adult who was a healthcare worker with PCR-confirmed SARS-CoV-2 infection or an uninfected control (not recorded which).

This clonotype occurred many times. This chain links TRBV7-9 with TRBJ2-2; perhaps TRBD2 as D (6 bases). CDR1 and CDR2 (germline): SEHNR, FQNEAQ (reference sequence). The ends were cut back, 11 bases at V and 1 base at J, with 11 bases in the middle. The CDR3 is 13 residues long. The CDR3 spells CACQEGNTGELFF. Here the CDR3 DNA reads TGTGCCTGCCAGGAGGGGAACACCGGGGAGCTGTTTTTT.

In the case of this clonotype: Being one base from a much bigger clone, this may be a read error. The V call is TRBV12-3 or TRBV12-4, the J call TRBJ2-2; tentatively, D is TRBD2 (5 bases). This CDR3 spans 15 amino acids. The CDR3 sequence: CASRRGLKNTGELLF. CDR3 sequence (DNA): TGTGCCAGCAGACGAGGACTCAAAAACACCGGGGAGCTGTTATTT.

Written as DNA, the CDR3 is TGCAGTGCTAGAGATCCACAGGGTCCCTACAATGAGCAGTTCTTC. It yields the protein CSARDPQGPYNEQFF. This chain links TRBV20-1 with TRBJ2-1; maybe TRBD1 (6 bases). V gave up 0 bases and J gave up 2 bases, with 11 bases separating them. CDR3 length: 15 residues. Per germline, CDR1 DFQATT and CDR2 SNEGSKA (reference sequence).

This clonotype was detected many times. The rearrangement links TRBV9 to TRBJ1-5; no reliable D call. Germline CDR1 and CDR2: SGDLS and YYNGEE. V gave up 0 bases and J gave up 6 bases, with 10 bases separating them. The CDR3 length is 14 residues. The CDR3 is CASSVEGQGQPQHF. The CDR3 DNA follows: TGTGCCAGCAGCGTAGAAGGGCAAGGTCAGCCCCAGCATTTT.

This clonotype came up many times. This chain links TRBV19 with TRBJ1-5, with unresolved D. The germline V gene encodes CDR1 LNHDA and CDR2 SQIVND (reference sequence). CDR3 size: 14 residues. V shed 3 bases and J shed 4 bases, with 10 bases lying between them. DNA of the CDR3: TGTGCCAGTAGTATTGGGTTCCCAAATCAGCCCCAGCATTTT. Its translation is CASSIGFPNQPQHF.

This clonotype was detected only a few times. The chain links TRBV28 to TRBJ2-7; D remains ambiguous. Between the trimmed V and J ends, which lost 3 bases and 2 bases, there was a span of 11 bases. The CDR3 runs to 14 residues. Germline CDR1 MDHEN, CDR2 SYDVKM. This chain's CDR3 is CASSFNSSPYEQYF. CDR3 in DNA: TGTGCCAGCAGTTTTAACAGTTCCCCCTACGAGCAGTACTTC.

This clonotype was seen only a few times. The chain couples TRBV28 to TRBJ2-3; D gene ambiguous. Germline V gene sequence: CDR1 MDHEN, CDR2 SYDVKM. Trimming took 7 bases from V and 2 from J, leaving 16 bases between them. There are 15 residues in the CDR3. CDR3 sequence (DNA): TGTGCCAGCATTCCCTCCCGGCGATACACAGATACGCAGTATTTT. Amino acids: CASIPSRRYTDTQYF. Full variable domain (rest looked up from reference TRBV28 and TRBJ2-3): DVKVTQSSRYLVKRTGEKVFLECVQDMDHENMFWYRQDPGLGLRLIYFSYDVKMKEKGDIPEGYSVSREKKERFSLILESASTNQTSMYLCASIPSRRYTDTQYFGPGTRLTVL.

This clonotype was picked up a small number of times. CDR3 amino acids: CASAKGQGIYEQYF. The CDR3 nucleotides are TGTGCTAGTGCCAAGGGACAGGGTATCTACGAGCAGTACTTC. The chain carries TRBV12-5 and TRBJ2-7; 9 nucleotides align to TRBD1. From germline, CDR1 is LGHNT and CDR2 FRNRAP. After removal of 7 bases from V and 3 bases from J, the junction contained 7 bases not matched to a gene. The CDR3 is 14 amino acids. Variable domain in full (rest from reference TRBV12-5 and TRBJ2-7): DARVTQTPRHKVTEMGQEVTMRCQPILGHNTVFWYRQTMMQGLELLAYFRNRAPLDDSGMPKDRFSAEMPDATLATLKIQPSEPRDSAVYFCASAKGQGIYEQYFGPGTRLTVT.

This clonotype occurred many times. The chain recombines TRBV28 with TRBJ2-5; D is ambiguous. Trimming removed 3 bases from V and 5 bases from J, with 13 bases in between. Germline V gene data show CDR1 as MDHEN and CDR2 as SYDVKM. The CDR3 covers 14 residues. The chain's CDR3 is CASSFLTRRETQYF. The CDR3 bases are TGTGCCAGCAGTTTCCTGACCCGAAGGGAGACCCAGTACTTC.

This clonotype was observed at least ten times. The rearrangement uses TRBV19 and TRBJ2-1; D gene unclear. V shed 8 bases and J shed 0 bases, with 8 bases lying between them. The CDR3 spans 13 residues. Germline V gives CDR1 LNHDA, CDR2 SQIVND (reference sequence). CDR3 in amino acids: CASGYNSYNEQFF. CDR3 bases: TGTGCCAGTGGCTATAACTCCTACAATGAGCAGTTCTTC.

There are many counts of this clonotype. The rearrangement links TRBV7-6 to TRBJ2-1; 9 nucleotides match TRBD2. The CDR3 extends over 15 amino acids. Germline loops: CDR1 SGHVS, CDR2 FNYEAQ. Trimming at V came to 1 base and at J to 9 bases, leaving 7 bases not matched to a gene. CDR3 sequence (DNA): TGTGCCAGCAGCTTAGTCGCGGGGGGGCCCGGTGAGCAGTTCTTC. Translating gives CASSLVAGGPGEQFF.

This clonotype has ten or more counts. The V gene is TRBV11-2, the J gene TRBJ2-5; the match to TRBD2 covers 7 bases. The CDR3 length is 14 residues. Trimming at V came to 3 bases and at J to 5 bases, leaving 6 bases not matched to a gene. Germline CDR1 reads SGHAT; CDR2 reads FQNNGV. The CDR3 here is CASSFTRGGETQYF. CDR3 nucleotide sequence: TGTGCCAGCAGCTTTACACGGGGAGGGGAGACCCAGTACTTC.

In its sample, this clonotype was seen many times. The V and J genes are TRBV6-5 and TRBJ1-6, with no clear D. The CDR3 covers 17 residues. V shed 7 bases and J shed 0 bases, with 16 bases lying between them. Germline V gene data show CDR1 as MNHEY and CDR2 as SVGAGI. The CDR3, as DNA: TGTGCCAGCAATCCTACCATCCCGAGCTCCTATAATTCACCCCTCCACTTT. Protein product: CASNPTIPSSYNSPLHF.

This clonotype was picked up many times. The chain uses TRBV15 and TRBJ1-1, with no clear D. Germline CDR1 and CDR2: LNHNV and YYDKDF (reference sequence). V lost 9 bases and J lost 1, with 9 bases in between. This CDR3 is built from 12 residues. The CDR3 nucleotides are TGTGCCACTTCTAGGGAGAACACTGAAGCTTTCTTT. This sequence encodes CATSRENTEAFF.

This clonotype was found many times. The rearrangement uses TRBV12-3 or TRBV12-4 and TRBJ1-6; the D gene is possibly TRBD1 (5 bases). This CDR3 has 15 amino acids. Deletions cut 6 bases from V and 0 bases from J, with 9 bases between. CDR3 nucleotide sequence: TGTGCCAGCAGCCGCGGGGGCTCCTATAATTCACCCCTCCACTTT. Encoded protein: CASSRGGSYNSPLHF.

About this clonotype: An end of the junction differs from the germline gene, which may be a read error. The J gene is TRBJ2-7, the V gene TRBV18; either TRBD1 or TRBD2 may fit D (5 bases each). The CDR3 is 15 residues long. Germline CDR1 and CDR2: KGHSH and LQKENI. DNA of the CDR3: TGTGCCAGCTCACCGTCCACTTTTAGAGGTGGGACCCTAAACTTC. As protein: CASSPSTFRGGTLNF.

Ten or more counts support this clonotype. The rearrangement uses TRBV7-6 and TRBJ2-6, with a tentative D call TRBD1 (5 bases). Trimming took off 5 bases at V and 0 bases at J, with 14 bases between the two ends. The CDR3 sequence is 17 residues long. Germline V gene data show CDR1 as SGHVS and CDR2 as FNYEAQ. The CDR3 sequence is CASSLQALHSGANVLTF. CDR3 bases: TGTGCCAGCAGCCTACAGGCCCTCCACTCTGGGGCCAACGTCCTGACTTTC.

This clonotype was found many times. The rearrangement links TRBV4-3 to TRBJ2-1; TRBD2 might be the D (6 bases). Germline lookup yields CDR1 LGHNA and CDR2 YSLEER. CDR3 length: 13 residues. V lost 4 bases and J lost 6, with 10 bases in between. The CDR3 sequence: CASSRTTPNEQFF. CDR3 nucleotides: TGCGCCAGCAGCCGGACTACTCCCAATGAGCAGTTCTTC.

In this sample, this clonotype turned up many times. J is TRBJ2-7 and V is TRBV7-8, with 7 bases fitting TRBD1. Trimming at V came to 5 bases and at J to 3 bases, leaving 10 bases not matched to a gene. CDR1 is SGHVS, CDR2 FQNEAQ, per germline. The CDR3 has 15 amino acids. The CDR3 sequence is CASSISGTDLYEQYF. The CDR3 DNA sequence: TGTGCCAGCAGCATTTCCGGGACAGACCTCTACGAGCAGTACTTC. Based on the CDR3 plus reference TRBV7-8 and TRBJ2-7, the full variable domain is GAGVSQSPRYKVAKRGQDVALRCDPISGHVSLFWYQQALGQGPEFLTYFQNEAQLDKSGLPSDRFFAERPEGSVSTLKIQRTQQEDSAVYLCASSISGTDLYEQYFGPGTRLTVT.

Notes on this clonotype: Given a much more abundant clone one base away, this may be a read error. Given the absence of the conserved phenylalanine or tryptophan at the CDR3 end, a read error is likely. The V call is TRBV5-1, the J call TRBJ2-7, with D possibly TRBD1 on 6 matching bases. The ends were cut back, 4 bases at V and 4 bases at J, with 9 bases in the middle. Germline CDR1 SGHRS, CDR2 YFSETQ. This CDR3 comprises 12 residues. The CDR3 reads CASSRDIYEQYS. The DNA for the CDR3 is TGCGCCAGCAGCCGGGACATTTACGAGCAGTACTCC.

V usage is TRBV7-3 and J usage is TRBJ2-3; TRBD2 aligns across 7 bases. The V segment lost 2 bases and the J segment 4 bases; nucleotides outside the gene matches: 3. This CDR3 region has 14 residues. Germline V gene sequence: CDR1 SGHTA, CDR2 FQGTGA. The DNA for the CDR3 is TGTGCCAGCAGCTTAGCGGGGGTGGCAGATACGCAGTATTTT. Its translation: CASSLAGVADTQYF.

The rearrangement joins TRBV6-2 or TRBV6-3 to TRBJ2-4, with a possible D match to TRBD2 (6 bases). V lost 2 bases and J 1 base, leaving 18 bases between the germline ends. The V gene's germline CDR1 is MNHEY and CDR2 SVGEGT. CDR3 size: 18 residues. The CDR3 DNA reads TGTGCCAGCAGTTACGCTGCCGGGACTTCGTTGGCCAAAAACATTCAGTACTTC. It codes for CASSYAAGTSLAKNIQYF.

This clonotype was recorded at least ten times. This sequence joins TRBV12-3 or TRBV12-4 and TRBJ1-5, with 9 nucleotides matching TRBD1. The CDR3 covers 16 residues. With V trimmed by 6 bases and J by 3 bases, 9 bases remained unmatched. The CDR3 DNA sequence: TGTGCCAGCAGCGGTGGGGGACAGGGCCTCAATCAGCCCCAGCATTTT. Translated: CASSGGGQGLNQPQHF.

V gene TRBV29-1 combines with J gene TRBJ1-2; TRBD1 agrees at 10 bases. The CDR3 has 16 amino acids. Germline lookup yields CDR1 SQVTM and CDR2 ANQGSEA. With 0 bases clipped from V and 4 bases from J, the junction kept 8 bases outside the gene matches. The CDR3 DNA sequence: TGCAGCGTTGAAGATCGAGGGACAGGGGACGGCTATGGCTACACCTTC. It translates to CSVEDRGTGDGYGYTF.

In its sample, this clonotype was seen many times. This chain joins TRBV7-9 and TRBJ2-3; weak D call: TRBD1 (6 bases). The CDR3 covers 16 residues. CDR1 is SEHNR, CDR2 FQNEAQ, per germline (reference sequence). With 2 bases removed from V and 5 bases from J, the gap between germline ends came to 17 bases. CDR3 bases: TGTGCCAGCAGCTTAAACGACAGGTTCTACGGAGATACGCAGTATTTT. Protein sequence: CASSLNDRFYGDTQYF.

In this sample, this clonotype turned up many times. The genes are TRBV6-2 or TRBV6-3 and TRBJ2-7; D is uncertain. This CDR3 is 12 amino acids long. Trimming removed 2 bases from V and 9 bases from J, with 11 bases in between. Germline V gene lookup returns CDR1 MNHEY and CDR2 SVGEGT. The chain's CDR3 is CASSYPGRWQYF. The CDR3 nucleotides read TGTGCCAGCAGTTACCCCGGGCGGTGGCAGTACTTC.

The chain is built from TRBV11-2 and TRBJ1-6, with 7 bases identical to TRBD1. The V gene's germline CDR1 is SGHAT and CDR2 FQNNGV. This CDR3 is built from 15 residues. Germline trimming cut 4 bases from V and 7 bases from J; bases unmatched to any gene: 7. The CDR3 nucleotides read TGTGCCAGCAGCTCGACGACAGGGTGGAATTCACCCCTCCACTTT. Amino acid sequence: CASSSTTGWNSPLHF.

This chain links TRBV29-1 with TRBJ1-4, with 8 bases fitting TRBD1. Germline-derived CDR1 and CDR2 are SQVTM and ANQGSEA. The CDR3 covers 13 residues. J was trimmed by 7 bases and V by 7 bases; bases with no gene match: 8. This CDR3 is CSARTGTSEKLFF. As DNA, the CDR3 is TGCAGCGCCCGGACAGGGACGAGTGAAAAACTGTTTTTT. The full variable domain, with the rest looked up from reference TRBV29-1 and TRBJ1-4, is SAVISQKPSRDICQRGTSLTIQCQVDSQVTMMFWYRQQPGQSLTLIATANQGSEATYESGFVIDKFPISRPNLTFSTLTVSNMSPEDSSIYLCSARTGTSEKLFFGSGTQLSVL.